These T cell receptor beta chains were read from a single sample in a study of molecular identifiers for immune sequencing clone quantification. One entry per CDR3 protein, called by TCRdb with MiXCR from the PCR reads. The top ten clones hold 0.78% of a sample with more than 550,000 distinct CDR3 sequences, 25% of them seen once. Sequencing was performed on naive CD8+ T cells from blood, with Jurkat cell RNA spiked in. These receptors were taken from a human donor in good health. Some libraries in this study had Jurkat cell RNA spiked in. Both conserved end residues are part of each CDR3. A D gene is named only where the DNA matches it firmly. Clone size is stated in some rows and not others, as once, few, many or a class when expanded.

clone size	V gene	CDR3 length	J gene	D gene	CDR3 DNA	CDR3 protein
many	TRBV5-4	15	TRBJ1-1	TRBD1	TGTGCCAGCAGCTTGGTGGGGACAGGCGGGACTGAAGCTTTCTTT	CASSLVGTGGTEAFF
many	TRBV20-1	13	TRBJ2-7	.	TGCAGTGCTAGAGCCAGAAGCTCCTACGAGCAGTACTTC	CSARARSSYEQYF
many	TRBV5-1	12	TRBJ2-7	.	TGTGCCAGCAGTTTGCCGTCCTACGAGCAGTACTTC	CASSLPSYEQYF
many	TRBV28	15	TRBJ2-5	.	TGTGCCAGCAGTTTTTTGGGGCCTGACCAAGAGACCCAGTACTTC	CASSFLGPDQETQYF
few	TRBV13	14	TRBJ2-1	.	TGTGCCAGCAGCCCCGGGTTTGCCCACAATGAGCAGTTCTTC	CASSPGFAHNEQFF
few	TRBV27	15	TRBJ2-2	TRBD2	TGTGCCAGCAGTTTTGAGCGGGGCGCCTCATGGGAGCTGTTTTTT	CASSFERGASWELFF
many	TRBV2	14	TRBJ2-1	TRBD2	TGTGCCAGCAGTGGACTAGCGGGAGATGGTGAGCAGTTCTTC	CASSGLAGDGEQFF
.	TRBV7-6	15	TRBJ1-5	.	TGTGCCAGCAGCTCAGACGATGGAGAGTATCAGCCCCAGCATTTT	CASSSDDGEYQPQHF
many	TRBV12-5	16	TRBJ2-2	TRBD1	TGTGCTAGTGGTTTGGTTCTGGGGACAGACACCGGGGAGCTGTTTTTT	CASGLVLGTDTGELFF
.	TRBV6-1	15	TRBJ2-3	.	TGTGCCAGCAGTGATGGGAACACAAGGCCAGATACGCAGTATTTT	CASSDGNTRPDTQYF
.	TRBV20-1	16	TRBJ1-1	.	TGCAGAGCTAGAGATCTTAACTCAGGAACCCTCACTGAAGCTTTCTTT	CRARDLNSGTLTEAFF
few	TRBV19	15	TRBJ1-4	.	TGTGCCAGTAGTATCGTTGGAGGAAGTAATGAAAAACTGTTTTTT	CASSIVGGSNEKLFF
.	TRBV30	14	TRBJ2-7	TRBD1	TGTGCCTGGACGGCCGGGACAGTTACCTACGAGCAGTACTTC	CAWTAGTVTYEQYF
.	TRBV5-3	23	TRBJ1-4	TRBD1	TGTGCCAGCAGCCCTGTGGGACAGGGGGCTTTTTCGTCCCGCCGTACACTTAATGGAAAACTGTTTTTT	CASSPVGQGAFSSRRTLNGKLFF
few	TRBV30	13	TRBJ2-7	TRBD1	TGTGCCTCTGACAGGGTTTGGCCCTACGAGCAGTACTTC	CASDRVWPYEQYF
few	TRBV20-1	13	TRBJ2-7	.	TGCAGTGCTAGAGGTACAGCTGCCTACGAGCAGTACTTC	CSARGTAAYEQYF
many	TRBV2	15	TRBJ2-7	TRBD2	TGTGCCAGCAGTGATAGTAGCGGGAGTACCTACGAGCAGTACTTC	CASSDSSGSTYEQYF
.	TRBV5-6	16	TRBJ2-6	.	TGTGCCAGCAGCTTGGTGGGCCACTCTGGGGCCAACGCCCTGACTTTC	CASSLVGHSGANALTF
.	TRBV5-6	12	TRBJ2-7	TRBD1	TGTGCCAGCAGCTTTGGACAGGCCGAGCAGTACTTC	CASSFGQAEQYF
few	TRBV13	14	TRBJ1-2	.	TGTGCCAGCAGCTTAGGCGCACAGATCTATGGCTACACCTTC	CASSLGAQIYGYTF
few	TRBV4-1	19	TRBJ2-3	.	TGCGCCAGCAGCCAACCAAGTCCCGTTGAGGATAGCCTGACAGATACGCAGTATTTT	CASSQPSPVEDSLTDTQYF
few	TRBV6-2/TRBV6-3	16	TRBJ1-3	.	TGTGCCAGCAGTTACGGAATGGGATTCTCTGGAAACACCATATATTTT	CASSYGMGFSGNTIYF
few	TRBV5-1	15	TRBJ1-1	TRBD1	TGCGCCAGCGGCTTGTTAGTAGGGGGCGACACTGAAGCTTTCTTT	CASGLLVGGDTEAFF